This T cell receptor beta chain comes out of a study of blood T cell repertoires in COVID-19. As handled by the study authors: It was from reference gene primer amplification that nucleated cell counts were estimated. Using immunoSEQ multiplex PCR, the repertoire was profiled, and TCRdb retains in-frame clones only, with some absent. D and trimming were read from the DNA, whereas the V and J calls and clone size are those reported in that table. Among some 200,000 clones listed, 65% to 85% were seen once. Germline CDR1 reads SQVTM; CDR2 reads ANQGSEA. CDR3 length: 13 amino acids. Trimming shortened V by 7 bases and J by 4 bases, and 16 bases separated the two germline ends.

Sequenced material: peripheral blood. The TCR was taken from a woman in her thirties who had recovered from COVID-19. The genes are TRBV29-1 and TRBJ1-1; D uncertain. The CDR3 reads CSASMRALTEAFF. The CDR3 nucleotides read TGCAGCGCCTCCATGCGGGCCCTCACTGAAGCTTTCTTT.